The 20 T cell receptor beta chains presented below share a single source sample, sequenced in a study of early T cells in non-severe SARS-CoV-2 infection. TCRdb used MiXCR to reprocess the 5' RACE reads, holding one entry per CDR3 protein. The table shows 85,000 to 100,000 distinct CDR3 sequences, with about 12% occurring only once. Sequencing was performed on whole blood. The receptor set was obtained from an adult who was a healthcare worker with PCR-confirmed SARS-CoV-2 infection or an uninfected control (not recorded which).

This clonotype has ten or more counts. The rearrangement links TRBV5-5 to TRBJ2-2; D unresolved. This CDR3 region has 14 residues. Germline assignment: CDR1 SGHKS and CDR2 YYEKEE (reference sequence). V lost 2 bases and J 6 bases, leaving 11 bases between the germline ends. The CDR3: CASSFQTPPGELFF. Here the CDR3 DNA reads TGTGCCAGCAGCTTCCAGACACCTCCCGGGGAGCTGTTTTTT.

The rearrangement joins TRBV10-2 to TRBJ1-1; D uncertain. Trimming pared 3 bases from V and 6 bases from J, leaving 11 bases between. Germline CDR1 and CDR2: WSHSY and SAAADI. The CDR3 is 13 residues long. CDR3 region: CASSEAVVAEAFF. As DNA, the CDR3 is TGCGCCAGCAGTGAAGCTGTGGTGGCTGAAGCTTTCTTT.

This clonotype came up many times. The chain employs TRBV6-2 or TRBV6-3 and TRBJ1-1; D is ambiguous. CDR1 and CDR2 from the germline V gene are MNHEY and SVGEGT. Trimming took 2 bases from V and 1 from J, leaving 11 bases between them. This CDR3 comprises 15 residues. For the CDR3, the DNA is TGTGCCAGCAGTTACGGGAGTTCGAGGAACACTGAAGCTTTCTTT. Residues: CASSYGSSRNTEAFF.

The chain carries TRBV5-4 and TRBJ2-2, with 12 bases matching TRBD1. J was trimmed by 8 bases and V by 5 bases; bases with no gene match: 10. CDR3 length: 16 residues. Germline V lookup: CDR1 SGHNT, CDR2 YYREEE (reference sequence). DNA of the CDR3: TGTGCCAGCAGTTCTCCTCGGGGACAGGGGGCTGGGGAGCTGTTTTTT. Its protein product is CASSSPRGQGAGELFF.

This clonotype was counted at least ten times. The V and J genes are TRBV4-1 and TRBJ1-3; 8 bases are shared with TRBD1. V shed 1 base and J 3 bases; nucleotides not matched to a gene: 8. This CDR3 region has 17 residues. CDR1 and CDR2 from the germline V gene are MGHRA and YSYEKL. In DNA form, the CDR3 reads TGCGCCAGCAGCCAAGGAATCCAGGGGGCGGTTGGAAACACCATATATTTT. Translated: CASSQGIQGAVGNTIYF.

This clonotype was picked up many times. The V call is TRBV7-2, the J call TRBJ1-1; no reliable D call. This CDR3 region has 14 residues. Trimming left V 5 bases short and J 7 bases short, with 17 bases between. Germline V gene sequence: CDR1 SGHTA, CDR2 FQGNSA. CDR3 in DNA: TGTGCCAGCAGCATCCAATATTACAAGGATGAAGCTTTCTTT. Translated, it gives CASSIQYYKDEAFF.

This clonotype occurred many times. The gene calls are TRBV7-2 and TRBJ2-7; 8 bases agree with TRBD1. Germline CDR1 is SGHTA and CDR2 is FQGNSA. The CDR3 has 15 residues. V lost 4 bases to trimming and J lost 2 bases; unmatched junction nucleotides: 7. The CDR3 here is CASSSGQDLTYEQYF. CDR3 DNA: TGTGCCAGCAGCTCGGGACAGGACCTCACCTACGAGCAGTACTTC.

This clonotype was seen more than once but under ten times. The rearrangement links TRBV28 to TRBJ1-5; a possible D gene is TRBD1 (5 bases). The CDR3 length is 13 residues. V dropped 5 bases and J dropped 6 bases, with 11 bases sitting between them. Germline V CDR1 and CDR2: MDHEN, SYDVKM. The CDR3 DNA reads as TGTGCCAGCAGTCGGGGACGAACTCAGCCCCAGCATTTT. Translation: CASSRGRTQPQHF.

This clonotype was recorded many times. The V and J genes are TRBV28 and TRBJ2-1; no reliable D call. This CDR3 contains 16 residues. Trimming pared 4 bases from V and 8 bases from J, leaving 21 bases between. Germline V lookup: CDR1 MDHEN, CDR2 SYDVKM. The CDR3 loop reads CASSSPDGWHRDEQFF. The CDR3 DNA sequence: TGTGCCAGCAGTTCCCCCGATGGCTGGCATCGGGATGAGCAGTTCTTC.

This clonotype was recorded many times. The CDR3 loop is CASSLGGFNTEAFF. The CDR3, as DNA: TGTGCCAGCAGTTTGGGGGGCTTCAACACTGAAGCTTTCTTT. This chain connects TRBV12-3 or TRBV12-4 to TRBJ1-1, with TRBD1 as a possible D gene (6 bases). The CDR3 is made up of 14 amino acids. V was trimmed by 3 bases and J by 2 bases, leaving 10 bases between them.

This clonotype was detected a few times. J is TRBJ2-3 and V is TRBV7-2, with 12 bases that match TRBD2. Germline CDR1 SGHTA, CDR2 FQGNSA. The CDR3 length is 16 residues. Germline trimming cut 5 bases from V and 7 bases from J; bases unmatched to any gene: 10. This CDR3 reads CASSLLGLAGYHTQYF. For the CDR3, the DNA is TGTGCCAGCAGCCTCCTGGGACTAGCGGGTTACCATACGCAGTATTTT.

The chain combines TRBV28 with TRBJ2-5; D gene ambiguous. With 2 bases removed from V and 6 bases from J, the gap between germline ends came to 13 bases. The CDR3 is 14 amino acids. The germline V gene has CDR1 MDHEN and CDR2 SYDVKM. CDR3 protein: CASSLKADHKTQYF. The CDR3 region has the DNA TGTGCCAGCAGTTTAAAGGCGGATCACAAGACCCAGTACTTC.

The rearrangement uses TRBV4-1 and TRBJ1-3; possibly TRBD1 for D (5 bases). Trimming shortened V by 3 bases and J by 0 bases, and 21 bases separated the two germline ends. Germline V lookup: CDR1 MGHRA, CDR2 YSYEKL. The CDR3 contains 19 residues. CDR3 sequence reads: CASSQPRRGSGFSGNTIYF. CDR3 coding DNA: TGCGCCAGCAGCCAGCCAAGGCGGGGCAGTGGCTTCTCTGGAAACACCATATATTTT.

This clonotype appeared many times. The chain combines TRBV7-6 with TRBJ1-1; 8 bases match TRBD1. The CDR3 is 15 amino acids. Germline-derived CDR1 and CDR2 are SGHVS and FNYEAQ. Losses at the gene ends were 1 base for V and 5 bases for J; bases not matched to a gene: 6. The CDR3 loop is CASSLGRGRGTEAFF. The CDR3 nucleotides read TGTGCCAGCAGCTTAGGCAGGGGGCGCGGTACTGAAGCTTTCTTT.

The chain links TRBV20-1 to TRBJ2-1; 9 nucleotides match TRBD2. With V trimmed by 6 bases and J by 9 bases, 15 bases remained unmatched. This CDR3 region has 15 residues. Germline CDR1 is DFQATT and CDR2 is SNEGSKA (reference sequence). The CDR3 DNA is TGCAGTGCCGTAGCCGGCGGGGGGGCTGGAGGTGAGCAGTTCTTC. Protein product: CSAVAGGGAGGEQFF.

This chain links TRBV3-1 with TRBJ2-3, with D tentatively TRBD2 (6 bases). V was shortened by 6 bases and J by 0 bases, with 10 bases between the two germline ends. CDR3 length equals 14 residues. Looked up from germline, CDR1 is LGHDT and CDR2 is YNNKEL (reference sequence). The CDR3 is CASRGGLSTDTQYF. The DNA for the CDR3 is TGTGCCAGCAGGGGAGGACTAAGCACAGATACGCAGTATTTT.

This clonotype was counted between two and nine times. The chain joins TRBV15 to TRBJ2-5; D perhaps matches TRBD2 (5 bases). Deletions cut 1 base from V and 2 bases from J, with 5 bases between. The CDR3 length is 13 residues. Looked up from germline, CDR1 is LNHNV and CDR2 is YYDKDF (reference sequence). CDR3 in amino acids: CATSRAGQETQYF. The CDR3, as DNA: TGTGCCACCAGCAGAGCGGGGCAAGAGACCCAGTACTTC.

This clonotype has ten or more counts. This chain links TRBV9 with TRBJ2-7; D gene unclear. V shed 0 bases and J shed 6 bases, with 7 bases lying between them. Germline values: CDR1 SGDLS, CDR2 YYNGEE. CDR3 length: 12 residues. Here the CDR3 reads CASSVDGREQYF. The CDR3 nucleotides are TGTGCCAGCAGCGTAGACGGCCGCGAGCAGTACTTC.

The chain carries TRBV12-3 or TRBV12-4 and TRBJ1-1; D is unclear. This CDR3 region has 14 residues. The V gene lost 1 base and the J gene lost 5 bases, with 11 bases spanning the gap. The CDR3 nucleotides read TGTGCCAGCAGTTTAGAGGGCCCGACGACTGAAGCTTTCTTT. It encodes CASSLEGPTTEAFF.

In its sample, this clonotype was seen a few times. This rearrangement joins TRBV28 to TRBJ1-2, with 8 bases fitting TRBD1. V trimming: 4 bases; J trimming: 4 bases; junction bases outside the gene matches: 14. Germline V gives CDR1 MDHEN, CDR2 SYDVKM. CDR3 length equals 17 residues. The DNA of the CDR3 is TGTGCCAGCAGTTCTGGGGCAGGGGGCACCACAAGCTATGGCTACACCTTC. The encoded protein is CASSSGAGGTTSYGYTF.